The clone carrying this T cell receptor (beta chain) was found a few times. Its antigen is as yet unknown. The data were obtained in a study of T cells after yellow fever vaccination. The study, taken as a whole, reports: Reappearing after the booster were most of the clones from primary vaccination (roughly 95% CD4, 88% CD8). Weaker overall was a secondary response that nonetheless peaked faster, on day 5 versus 15.

Researchers made TCR cDNA using 5'RACE template switching, and this step added a universal primer site and UMIs. TCRdb used MiXCR to reprocess the 5' RACE reads, holding one entry per CDR3 protein. The data show roughly 120,000 distinct CDR3 sequences, roughly 8.4% seen once. This receptor was identified in a man aged 25 to 40 who received the YFV17D yellow fever vaccine. Sequenced here: CD8+ T cells sorted from PBMCs, sampled 45 days after the yellow fever booster vaccination.

The CDR3: CSAHSGVIAEAFF. DNA of the CDR3: TGCAGTGCCCACTCGGGAGTTATCGCTGAAGCTTTCTTT. The chain joins TRBV20-1 to TRBJ1-1; D is uncertain. This CDR3 has 13 amino acids. CDR1 is DFQATT, CDR2 SNEGSKA, per germline (reference sequence). V was pared by 6 bases and J by 6 bases, with 17 bases between.